One and the same sample provided the 6 T cell receptor beta chains below, sequenced in a study of CD8+ T cells in alopecia areata. The study team obtained lesional scalp punch biopsies and peripheral blood from alopecia areata patients. Reverse transcription of extracted RNA yielded cDNA, which provided the sequencing template. The protocol was immunoSEQ multiplex PCR, while the TCRdb copy is restricted to in-frame clones and leaves out a portion. The sample lists about 7,400 clones, less than 75% occurring once. Sequenced material: skin, taken at week 0. These receptors all stem from a human donor with alopecia areata.

This clone was counted only a few times. The V call is TRBV5-1, the J call TRBJ2-7, with 7 bases matching TRBD2. This CDR3 spans 11 amino acids. Germline-derived CDR1 and CDR2 are SGHRS and YFSETQ. The V gene end was trimmed by 5 bases and the J gene end by 6 bases; junction bases not matched to a gene: 2. DNA of the CDR3: TGCGCCAGCAGTCGGGGGGTCGAGCAGTACTTC. Translating gives CASSRGVEQYF.

This sequence joins TRBV5-4 and TRBJ2-5, with no clear D. V shed 4 bases and J shed 1 base, with 20 bases lying between them. The CDR3 has 17 residues. CDR1 and CDR2 from the germline V gene are SGHNT and YYREEE (reference sequence). The CDR3 nucleotides are TGTGCCAGCAGCCCTCGGTCGAGTCTAGTCAGCCAAGAGACCCAGTACTTC. The encoded protein is CASSPRSSLVSQETQYF. Complete variable domain (other parts from reference TRBV5-4 and TRBJ2-5): ETGVTQSPTHLIKTRGQQVTLRCSSQSGHNTVSWYQQALGQGPQFIFQYYREEENGRGNFPPRFSGLQFPNYSSELNVNALELDDSALYLCASSPRSSLVSQETQYFGPGTRLLVL.

This sequence joins TRBV29-1 and TRBJ2-3; possible D gene TRBD2, 5 bases. Germline V gene lookup returns CDR1 SQVTM and CDR2 ANQGSEA. This CDR3 contains 15 residues. The V end lost 5 bases, the J end lost 2 bases, and 17 bases lay between the germline ends. CDR3 sequence: CSVRRGQRATDTQYF. As DNA, the CDR3 is TGCAGCGTTCGACGCGGGCAGAGGGCCACAGATACGCAGTATTTT.

The J gene is TRBJ2-5, the V gene TRBV9, with D tentatively TRBD2 (5 bases). Germline-derived CDR1 and CDR2 are SGDLS and YYNGEE. This CDR3 has 12 residues. Between the trimmed V and J ends, which lost 5 bases and 7 bases, there was a span of 12 bases. The CDR3 DNA sequence: TGTGCCAGCAGGGGCCTCGAGGGGACCCAGTACTTC. It is translated as CASRGLEGTQYF.

This clone was detected only a few times. The gene calls are TRBV2 and TRBJ1-2, with D possibly being TRBD1 (6 bases). CDR3 size: 14 residues. Germline-derived CDR1 and CDR2 are SNHLY and FYNNEI. V lost 3 bases and J 6 bases, leaving 14 bases between the germline ends. The CDR3 loop is CASSERQGSDGYTF. CDR3 sequence (DNA): TGTGCCAGCAGTGAGAGGCAGGGGTCGGATGGCTACACCTTC.

This clone was recorded only once. The gene calls are TRBV29-1 and TRBJ2-5, with 7 bases aligning to TRBD2. The V gene's germline CDR1 is SQVTM and CDR2 ANQGSEA. The J segment lost 6 bases and the V segment lost 3 bases, leaving 10 bases of the junction unmatched. The CDR3 consists of 14 residues. CDR3 protein: CSVETAGSTKTQYF. The CDR3 nucleotides are TGCAGCGTTGAGACAGCGGGGTCGACGAAGACCCAGTACTTC. Looking up the rest from reference TRBV29-1 and TRBJ2-5 gives the full variable domain: SAVISQKPSRDICQRGTSLTIQCQVDSQVTMMFWYRQQPGQSLTLIATANQGSEATYESGFVIDKFPISRPNLTFSTLTVSNMSPEDSSIYLCSVETAGSTKTQYFGPGTRLLVL.